What follows are 20 T cell receptor beta chains derived from one specimen sequenced in a study of T-cell reconstitution after alpha-beta-depleted transplantation in children. The authors prepared the TCRbeta library with unique molecular identifiers. TCRdb re-called the PCR reads through MiXCR, storing one row per CDR3 protein. The table lists some 300,000 distinct CDR3 sequences, roughly a tenth of them singletons, with approximately 7% in the top ten. The source was PBMCs, collected before TCRalphabeta/CD19-depleted stem cell transplant. Receptors were obtained from a boy younger than two with acute myeloid leukemia, due to receive a stem cell transplant.

This clonotype was detected many times. The rearrangement uses TRBV7-2 and TRBJ2-3; tentatively, D is TRBD1 or TRBD2 (7 bases each). This CDR3 spans 12 amino acids. V dropped 5 bases and J dropped 8 bases, with 11 bases sitting between them. CDR1 is SGHTA, CDR2 FQGNSA, per germline. The CDR3 sequence: CASSLRGGTQYF. CDR3 nucleotide sequence: TGTGCCAGCAGCCTCAGGGGGGGTACGCAGTATTTT.

This clonotype was counted many times. The chain has TRBV12-3 or TRBV12-4 and TRBJ2-5; 8 bases align to TRBD2. The CDR3 runs 15 residues. J gave up 4 bases and V 0 bases, and 4 bases lay outside the gene matches. The CDR3 DNA sequence: TGTGCCAGCAGTTTAGCGCCTACTAGCGGAGAGACCCAGTACTTC. It yields the protein CASSLAPTSGETQYF.

In this sample, this clonotype turned up many times. The chain uses TRBV20-1 and TRBJ1-1, with 7 bases identical to TRBD1. Trimming removed 3 bases from V and 5 bases from J; junction bases left unmatched: 6. Germline V gene sequence: CDR1 DFQATT, CDR2 SNEGSKA (reference sequence). The CDR3 spans 13 residues. This chain's CDR3 is CSARTGRSTEAFF. CDR3 DNA: TGCAGTGCTAGGACAGGGAGGAGTACTGAAGCTTTCTTT.

In this sample, this clonotype turned up many times. The chain employs TRBV7-3 and TRBJ2-2, with D perhaps matching TRBD1 (6 bases). CDR3 length: 17 residues. Germline V gene data show CDR1 as SGHTA and CDR2 as FQGTGA. Trimming shortened V by 1 base and J by 3 bases, and 15 bases separated the two germline ends. The CDR3 bases are TGTGCCAGCAGCTTAAAGCGGAGTAACAGGGACACCGGGGAGCTGTTTTTT. Translated, it gives CASSLKRSNRDTGELFF.

The table lists this clonotype with many counts. Written as DNA, the CDR3 is TGTGCCAGCAGTGATTTAGATGGGTCCTACAATGAGCAGTTCTTC. Its protein is CASSDLDGSYNEQFF. The chain combines TRBV2 with TRBJ2-1; D gene ambiguous. The germline V and J ends were trimmed by 3 bases and 1 base, with 10 bases remaining between them. Germline CDR1 is SNHLY and CDR2 is FYNNEI. The CDR3 has 15 amino acids.

In its sample, this clonotype was seen many times. This chain links TRBV7-9 with TRBJ2-7, with TRBD1 identical over 7 bases. Per germline, CDR1 SEHNR and CDR2 FQNEAQ (reference sequence). The trim removed 1 base at V and 1 base at J, leaving 10 bases unmatched. The CDR3 has 17 residues. DNA for the CDR3: TGTGCCAGCAGCTTAGGGGACAGTAGTCCCATTTCCTACGAGCAGTACTTC. Amino acids: CASSLGDSSPISYEQYF.

This clonotype was counted many times. This rearrangement joins TRBV5-6 to TRBJ2-7, with 11 bases fitting TRBD1. The CDR3 extends over 14 amino acids. Looked up from germline, CDR1 is SGHDT and CDR2 is YYEEEE. V gave up 4 bases and J gave up 5 bases; unmatched junction bases: 5. CDR3 in amino acids: CASSLRDRGNEQYF. In DNA, the CDR3 is TGTGCCAGCAGCCTCCGGGACAGGGGGAACGAGCAGTACTTC.

This clonotype has at least ten counts. CDR3 DNA sequence: TGTGCCAGCAGTTTTGGCCCTGGTTATGGCTACACCTTC. This sequence encodes CASSFGPGYGYTF. V gene TRBV12-3 or TRBV12-4 combines with J gene TRBJ1-2; D gene ambiguous. Trimming shortened V by 3 bases and J by 5 bases, and 10 bases separated the two germline ends. This CDR3 comprises 13 residues.

In its sample, this clonotype was seen many times. The chain joins TRBV12-3 or TRBV12-4 to TRBJ1-6; D is possibly TRBD1 (5 bases). The CDR3 runs 14 residues. V was clipped by 6 bases and J by 7 bases, with 13 bases between them. In DNA form, the CDR3 reads TGTGCCAGCAGGTGGGACCGCGAAAATTCACCCCTCCACTTT. Residues: CASRWDRENSPLHF.

This clonotype was detected ten times or more. The rearrangement joins TRBV7-9 to TRBJ2-1; 7 bases align to TRBD2. The CDR3 loop spans 15 amino acids. V lost 5 bases to trimming and J lost 8 bases; unmatched junction nucleotides: 12. Germline V gene sequence: CDR1 SEHNR, CDR2 FQNEAQ (reference sequence). CDR3 in DNA: TGTGCCAGCAGCACAATTGCTGCGGGAGATGATGAGCAGTTCTTC. Translated: CASSTIAAGDDEQFF.

This clonotype has a handful of counts. The rearrangement links TRBV10-3 to TRBJ2-7; the match to TRBD2 covers 10 bases. This CDR3 comprises 13 residues. Trimming at V came to 10 bases and at J to 1 base, leaving 4 bases not matched to a gene. Germline V gene sequence: CDR1 ENHRY, CDR2 SYGVKD. The CDR3 here is CATRTSGSYEQYF. In nucleotides, the CDR3 is TGTGCCACGAGGACTAGCGGATCCTACGAGCAGTACTTC.

This clonotype was detected many times. J is TRBJ1-2 and V is TRBV28; TRBD1 matches at 8 bases. The V and J ends lost 3 bases and 8 bases, in that order; junction bases with no gene match: 17. CDR1 is MDHEN, CDR2 SYDVKM, per germline. This CDR3 is built from 17 residues. The CDR3 loop reads CASSFLVPLGQGGGYTF. The CDR3 bases are TGTGCCAGCAGTTTTCTAGTCCCTCTAGGACAGGGTGGGGGCTACACCTTC.

This clonotype occurred many times. The rearrangement links TRBV5-1 to TRBJ2-5, with TRBD2 matching 12 bases. Germline loops: CDR1 SGHRS, CDR2 YFSETQ. Trimming removed 3 bases from V and 5 bases from J; junction bases left unmatched: 8. The CDR3 extends over 16 amino acids. The CDR3 loop is CASSSLAGGPGETQYF. In DNA, the CDR3 is TGCGCCAGCAGCTCTCTAGCGGGAGGGCCCGGGGAGACCCAGTACTTC.

Ten or more counts support this clonotype. The CDR3: CSVERDGRDTEAFF. CDR3 in DNA: TGCAGCGTTGAGAGGGATGGCAGGGACACTGAAGCTTTCTTT. The chain recombines TRBV29-1 with TRBJ1-1, with D possibly matching TRBD1 (5 bases). Trimming removed 3 bases from V and 3 bases from J, with 14 bases in between. The V gene's germline CDR1 is SQVTM and CDR2 ANQGSEA. This CDR3 is 14 amino acids long. The variable domain in full, with the rest retrieved from reference TRBV29-1 and TRBJ1-1, is SAVISQKPSRDICQRGTSLTIQCQVDSQVTMMFWYRQQPGQSLTLIATANQGSEATYESGFVIDKFPISRPNLTFSTLTVSNMSPEDSSIYLCSVERDGRDTEAFFGQGTRLTVV.

As for this clonotype: One base away lies a much larger clone, so this may be a sequencing read error. This rearrangement joins TRBV14 to TRBJ2-7; D possibly corresponds to TRBD2 (6 bases). Germline lookup yields CDR1 SGHDN and CDR2 FVKESK. The length of the CDR3 is 13 residues. Trimming pared 7 bases from V and 3 bases from J, leaving 13 bases between. As DNA, the CDR3 is TGTGCCAGCAATCAGGAGGGGCTCTACGAGCAGTACTTC. This codes for CASNQEGLYEQYF.

This clonotype was detected ten times or more. The chain has TRBV7-2 and TRBJ2-7; D might be TRBD1 (6 bases). The CDR3 has 13 residues. V lost 3 bases and J lost 2, with 8 bases in between. Per the germline V gene, CDR1 is SGHTA and CDR2 is FQGNSA. The CDR3, as DNA: TGTGCCAGCAGCTTCCGGGACACCTACGAGCAGTACTTC. The encoded protein is CASSFRDTYEQYF.

This clonotype was counted at least ten times. This rearrangement joins TRBV5-1 to TRBJ1-5; TRBD1 aligns across 7 bases. V gave up 1 base and J gave up 3 bases; unmatched junction bases: 7. This CDR3 comprises 16 residues. The germline V gene encodes CDR1 SGHRS and CDR2 YFSETQ. The CDR3 region has the DNA TGCGCCAGCAGCTTGTTTCCGACAGGGAACAATCAGCCCCAGCATTTT. Amino acid sequence: CASSLFPTGNNQPQHF. Using reference TRBV5-1 and TRBJ1-5 for the parts outside the CDR3, the full variable domain is KAGVTQTPRYLIKTRGQQVTLSCSPISGHRSVSWYQQTPGQGLQFLFEYFSETQRNKGNFPGRFSGRQFSNSRSEMNVSTLELGDSALYLCASSLFPTGNNQPQHFGDGTRLSIL.

There are many counts of this clonotype. The V and J genes are TRBV29-1 and TRBJ2-7, with 9 bases matching TRBD1. The V segment lost 8 bases and the J segment 3 bases; nucleotides outside the gene matches: 8. The length of the CDR3 is 13 residues. Germline-derived CDR1 and CDR2 are SQVTM and ANQGSEA. The CDR3 loop is CSWTGTGSYEQYF. Written as DNA, the CDR3 is TGCAGCTGGACCGGGACAGGGAGCTACGAGCAGTACTTC.

In this sample, this clonotype turned up many times. The genes are TRBV18 and TRBJ2-7; D gene uncertain. Trimming removed 3 bases from V and 2 bases from J, with 8 bases in between. Germline V gene sequence: CDR1 KGHSH, CDR2 LQKENI. This CDR3 comprises 13 residues. This chain's CDR3 is CASSPELTYEQYF. The CDR3 DNA reads TGTGCCAGCTCACCGGAACTTACCTACGAGCAGTACTTC.

This clonotype has more than one count but fewer than ten. The gene calls are TRBV7-6 and TRBJ2-1; 8 bases line up with TRBD1. Germline CDR1 is SGHVS and CDR2 is FNYEAQ. The V and J ends lost 4 bases and 2 bases, in that order; junction bases with no gene match: 4. The CDR3 covers 15 residues. The CDR3 loop reads CASSSRQGTYNEQFF. The CDR3 nucleotides read TGTGCCAGCAGCTCAAGACAGGGGACCTACAATGAGCAGTTCTTC.